The present T cell receptor (beta chain) was sequenced within a study of cytomegalovirus exposure and HLA in healthy donors. As regards this clone: Its antigen is unidentified.

Study conclusions and caveats: Reportedly, TCR beta sequences accurately predicted HLA-A and HLA-B alleles in most subjects. Most TCR sequences proved rare, with some public TCRs found in many donors. According to an earlier analysis, most TCR beta V segments yielded productive rearrangements about 87% or about 30% of the time.

The PCR ran on 60 Vbeta and 13 Jbeta primers. Sequencing used immunoSEQ multiplex PCR; TCRdb keeps in-frame clones, though not all of them. The sample lists about 82,000 clones; around 77% were seen once. The CDR3 has 13 amino acids. CDR1 MDHEN and CDR2 SYDVKM come from the germline V gene. V lost 9 bases, J lost 7 bases, and 7 bases stayed unmatched. These donors counted as nominally healthy when sampled, but unrecorded immune exposures were likely. The material sequenced was PBMCs. This sequence originates from a man aged 45-60 years in good health and CMV-seronegative. The V gene is TRBV28, the J gene TRBJ1-2; 11 bases fit TRBD1. CDR3 in amino acids: CARWTGGYRGYTF. For the CDR3, the DNA is TGTGCCAGATGGACAGGGGGCTACCGTGGCTACACCTTC.